This is a list of T cell receptor beta chains from one sample in a study of CD8 T cells in Susac syndrome. A single record per CDR3 protein comes from TCRdb applying MiXCR to the immunoSEQ multiplex PCR reads. The repertoire includes roughly 180,000 distinct CDR3 sequences, 93% of them detected once, and roughly 0.094% sits in the top ten. Sequencing was performed on CD4+ T cells from PBMCs. The source of these receptors is a human donor with multiple sclerosis. Each CDR3 is given with its conserved first and last residue. D genes are given only for firm matches. Size tells how often a clone was seen (once, few, many) or the class of an expanded clone, and some rows leave it out.

D | size | J | V | CDR3 | DNA
TRBD1 | - | TRBJ1-1 | TRBV3-1 | CASSPHGQGTEAFF | TGTGCCAGCAGCCCTCATGGACAGGGCACTGAAGCTTTCTTT
- | once | TRBJ2-5 | TRBV2 | CASSPTRSQETQYF | TGTGCCAGCAGTCCGACTAGAAGCCAAGAGACCCAGTACTTC
- | - | TRBJ2-2 | TRBV12-3/TRBV12-4 | CASSPLGVRTGELFF | TGTGCCAGCAGTCCACTGGGAGTCCGAACCGGGGAGCTGTTTTTT
- | - | TRBJ2-7 | TRBV7-8 | CASSLAWSSYEQYF | TGTGCCAGCAGCTTAGCCTGGAGCTCCTACGAGCAGTACTTC
TRBD1 | - | TRBJ1-3 | TRBV9 | CASSRQGRRNTIYF | TGTGCCAGCAGCAGACAGGGGAGACGGAACACCATATATTTT
- | once | TRBJ2-6 | TRBV18 | CASTTQGGAGANVLTF | TGTGCCAGCACCACTCAGGGCGGAGCTGGGGCCAACGTCCTGACTTTC
TRBD1 | few | TRBJ2-1 | TRBV5-6 | CASSLDRGMNEQFF | TGTGCCAGCAGCTTGGACAGGGGGATGAATGAGCAGTTCTTC
- | - | TRBJ2-5 | TRBV20-1 | CSAGQPGTQETQYF | TGCAGTGCCGGACAACCAGGGACCCAAGAGACCCAGTACTTC
TRBD2 | - | TRBJ2-2 | TRBV5-1 | CASSSYTSVNTGELFF | TGCGCCAGCAGCTCTTATACTAGCGTTAACACCGGGGAGCTGTTTTTT
- | - | TRBJ1-1 | TRBV30 | CAWMGRSPPMNTEAFF | TGTGCCTGGATGGGCAGGAGTCCCCCTATGAACACTGAAGCTTTCTTT
TRBD1 | - | TRBJ1-2 | TRBV2 | CASNPGQGGGYTF | TGTGCCAGCAATCCCGGACAGGGGGGAGGCTACACCTTC
- | - | TRBJ1-1 | TRBV27 | CASSQRGTEAFF | TGTGCCAGCAGCCAAAGAGGCACTGAAGCTTTCTTT
TRBD1 | - | TRBJ2-7 | TRBV24-1 | CATSEGTGGFYEQYF | TGTGCCACCAGTGAAGGGACAGGGGGGTTCTACGAGCAGTACTTC
TRBD2 | once | TRBJ2-1 | TRBV29-1 | CSVDITSGGEYNEQFF | TGCAGCGTTGATATCACTAGCGGGGGAGAGTACAATGAGCAGTTCTTC
TRBD1 | - | TRBJ2-2 | TRBV7-8 | CASSLVFGTGGSGELFF | TGTGCCAGCAGCTTAGTATTTGGGACAGGGGGATCCGGGGAGCTGTTTTTT
- | - | TRBJ1-2 | TRBV15 | CATSVRPLPRGGYTF | TGTGCCACCAGCGTGCGTCCCCTCCCCAGAGGGGGCTACACCTTC
- | - | TRBJ2-4 | TRBV28 | CASSSGQDYHIQYF | TGTGCCAGCAGTTCCGGACAGGACTATCACATTCAGTACTTC
TRBD1 | - | TRBJ1-2 | TRBV20-1 | CSALIPTGGGWANYGYTF | TGCAGTGCCCTAATACCGACAGGGGGAGGTTGGGCTAACTATGGCTACACCTTC
TRBD1 | - | TRBJ1-2 | TRBV6-2/TRBV6-3 | CASSPGGSSEGYTF | TGTGCCAGCAGTCCAGGGGGATCAAGTGAAGGCTACACCTTC
- | few | TRBJ2-7 | TRBV12-3/TRBV12-4 | CASGARRPFSYEQYF | TGTGCCAGCGGTGCCCGCAGACCTTTCTCCTACGAGCAGTACTTC
TRBD2 | once | TRBJ2-1 | TRBV3-1 | CASSQPRGTSTVYEQFF | TGTGCCAGCAGCCAACCCCGCGGGACTAGTACGGTTTATGAGCAGTTCTTC
TRBD1 | once | TRBJ2-7 | TRBV12-3/TRBV12-4 | CASSLGSTGGVEQYF | TGTGCCAGCAGTTTAGGCTCCACAGGGGGCGTCGAGCAGTACTTC
TRBD1 | - | TRBJ2-5 | TRBV29-1 | CSVLWQQGQETQYF | TGCAGCGTTCTATGGCAACAGGGGCAAGAGACCCAGTACTTC
- | - | TRBJ1-1 | TRBV30 | CAWRRGRLGNTEAFF | TGTGCCTGGAGACGGGGCAGGCTCGGGAACACTGAAGCTTTCTTT
- | - | TRBJ2-7 | TRBV28 | CASSPAGRNEQYF | TGTGCCAGCAGCCCTGCGGGGCGGAACGAGCAGTACTTC
TRBD2 | - | TRBJ2-5 | TRBV3-1 | CASSQRGLAAETQYF | TGTGCCAGCAGCCAACGGGGACTAGCTGCGGAGACCCAGTACTTC
- | - | TRBJ2-5 | TRBV7-8 | CASSSTPVGSETQYF | TGTGCCAGCAGCTCCACTCCAGTGGGGTCAGAGACCCAGTACTTC
- | - | TRBJ1-5 | TRBV20-1 | CSAHRKIFNQPQHF | TGCAGTGCTCACAGGAAAATATTTAATCAGCCCCAGCATTTT
- | - | TRBJ1-1 | TRBV4-1 | CASSQEALDFRDTKGNTEAFF | TGCGCCAGCAGCCAAGAGGCTCTCGATTTCAGGGACACCAAGGGGAACACTGAAGCTTTCTTT
TRBD1 | - | TRBJ1-2 | TRBV6-2/TRBV6-3 | CASSYATGPYGYTF | TGTGCCAGCAGTTACGCGACAGGGCCGTATGGCTACACCTTC
- | once | TRBJ2-4 | TRBV7-2 | CASSLGLGEAGNIQYF | TGTGCCAGCAGCTTAGGGCTCGGCGAGGCAGGGAACATTCAGTACTTC
- | - | TRBJ1-2 | TRBV28 | CASSTRQRGGYTF | TGTGCCAGCAGTACGCGACAGCGAGGGGGCTACACCTTC
TRBD1 | - | TRBJ2-5 | TRBV27 | CASSSRQGKTQYF | TGTGCCAGCAGTTCCCGACAGGGGAAGACCCAGTACTTC
- | once | TRBJ2-5 | TRBV30 | CAWSVEGQGTQYF | TGTGCCTGGAGTGTAGAAGGGCAAGGGACCCAGTACTTC
TRBD1 | - | TRBJ1-2 | TRBV20-1 | CSARDRAYGYTF | TGCAGTGCTAGGGACAGGGCCTATGGCTACACCTTC
- | - | TRBJ1-2 | TRBV5-6 | CASSALGVDGYTF | TGTGCCAGCAGCGCTTTGGGCGTAGATGGCTACACCTTC
TRBD2 | - | TRBJ2-3 | TRBV3-1 | CASSPSTSGWDTQYF | TGTGCCAGCAGTCCCAGTACTAGCGGGTGGGATACGCAGTATTTT